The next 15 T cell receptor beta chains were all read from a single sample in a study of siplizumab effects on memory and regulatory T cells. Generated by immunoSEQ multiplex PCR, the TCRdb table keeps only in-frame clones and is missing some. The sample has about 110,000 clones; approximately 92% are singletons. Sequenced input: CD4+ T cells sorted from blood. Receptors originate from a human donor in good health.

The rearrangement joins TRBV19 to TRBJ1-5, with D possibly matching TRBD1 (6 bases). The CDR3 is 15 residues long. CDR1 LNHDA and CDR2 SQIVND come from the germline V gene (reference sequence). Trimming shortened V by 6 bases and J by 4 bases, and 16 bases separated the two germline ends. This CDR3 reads CASRPHGGRNQPQHF. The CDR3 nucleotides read TGTGCCAGTAGGCCACACGGGGGCCGAAATCAGCCCCAGCATTTT.

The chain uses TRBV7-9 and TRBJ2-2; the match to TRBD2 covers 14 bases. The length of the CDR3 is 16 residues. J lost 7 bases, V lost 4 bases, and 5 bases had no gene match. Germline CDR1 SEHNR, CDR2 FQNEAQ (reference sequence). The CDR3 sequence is CASSSGTSGSYGELFF. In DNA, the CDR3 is TGTGCCAGCAGCTCCGGGACTAGCGGGAGTTACGGGGAGCTGTTTTTT.

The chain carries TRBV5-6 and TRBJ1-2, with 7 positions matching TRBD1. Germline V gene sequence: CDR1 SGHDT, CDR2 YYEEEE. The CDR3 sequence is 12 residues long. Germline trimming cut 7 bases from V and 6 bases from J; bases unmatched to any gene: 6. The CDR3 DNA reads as TGTGCCAGCCACCGGGACAGAGATGGCTACACCTTC. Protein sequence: CASHRDRDGYTF.

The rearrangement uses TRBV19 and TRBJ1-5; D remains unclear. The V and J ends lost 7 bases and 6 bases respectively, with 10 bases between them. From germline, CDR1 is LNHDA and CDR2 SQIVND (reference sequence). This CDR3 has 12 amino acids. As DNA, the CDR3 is TGTGCCAGTATGCCAGATGGTCAGCCCCAGCATTTT. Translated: CASMPDGQPQHF.

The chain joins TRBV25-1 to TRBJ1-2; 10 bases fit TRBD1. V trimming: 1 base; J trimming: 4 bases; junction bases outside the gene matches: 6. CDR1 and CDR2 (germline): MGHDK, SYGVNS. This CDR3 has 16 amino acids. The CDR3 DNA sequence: TGTGCCAGCAGTGAATTAGGGACAGGGGTTCCCTATGGCTACACCTTC. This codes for CASSELGTGVPYGYTF.

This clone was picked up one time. In DNA form, the CDR3 reads TGCGCCAGCAGCTTGGAGTGGGGTAGCTCCTACGAGCAGTACTTC. It translates to CASSLEWGSSYEQYF. V and J are TRBV5-1 and TRBJ2-7; D ambiguous. Germline V gene data show CDR1 as SGHRS and CDR2 as YFSETQ. The CDR3 is made up of 15 amino acids. Between the trimmed V and J ends, which lost 0 bases and 0 bases, there was a span of 10 bases.

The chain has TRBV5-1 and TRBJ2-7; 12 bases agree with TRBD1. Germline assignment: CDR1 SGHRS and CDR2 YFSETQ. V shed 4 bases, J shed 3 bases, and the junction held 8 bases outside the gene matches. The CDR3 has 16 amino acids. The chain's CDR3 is CASSLRGTGGIYEQYF. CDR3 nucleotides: TGCGCCAGCAGCCTCCGGGGGACAGGGGGCATCTACGAGCAGTACTTC.

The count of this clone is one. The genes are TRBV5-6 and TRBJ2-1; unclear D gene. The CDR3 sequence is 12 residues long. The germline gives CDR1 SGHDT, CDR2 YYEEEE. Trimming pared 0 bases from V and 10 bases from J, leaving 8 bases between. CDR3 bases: TGTGCCAGCAGCTTGGCCGAGGCGGAGCAGTTCTTC. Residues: CASSLAEAEQFF.

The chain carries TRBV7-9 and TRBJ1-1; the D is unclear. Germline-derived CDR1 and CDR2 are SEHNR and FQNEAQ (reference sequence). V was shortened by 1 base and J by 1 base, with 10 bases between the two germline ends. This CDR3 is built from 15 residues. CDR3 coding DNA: TGTGCCAGCAGCTTAGATTTAACGGCGAACACTGAAGCTTTCTTT. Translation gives CASSLDLTANTEAFF.

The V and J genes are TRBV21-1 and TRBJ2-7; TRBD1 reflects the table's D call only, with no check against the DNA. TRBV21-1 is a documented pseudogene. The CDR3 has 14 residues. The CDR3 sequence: CASRRQGLTYEQYF. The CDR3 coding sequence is TGTGCCAGCAGACGACAGGGTTTGACCTACGAGCAGTACTTC.

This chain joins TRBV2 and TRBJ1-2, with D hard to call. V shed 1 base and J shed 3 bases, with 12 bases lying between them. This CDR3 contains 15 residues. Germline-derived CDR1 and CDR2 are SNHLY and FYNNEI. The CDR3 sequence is CASSEGRGGDYGYTF. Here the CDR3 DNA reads TGTGCCAGCAGTGAAGGTCGGGGAGGCGACTATGGCTACACCTTC.

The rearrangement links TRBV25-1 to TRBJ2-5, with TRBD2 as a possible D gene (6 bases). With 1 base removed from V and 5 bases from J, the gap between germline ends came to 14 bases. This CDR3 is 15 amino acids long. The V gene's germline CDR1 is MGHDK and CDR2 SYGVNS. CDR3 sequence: CASSEFSVGRETQYF. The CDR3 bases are TGTGCCAGCAGTGAATTTTCGGTAGGGAGGGAGACCCAGTACTTC.

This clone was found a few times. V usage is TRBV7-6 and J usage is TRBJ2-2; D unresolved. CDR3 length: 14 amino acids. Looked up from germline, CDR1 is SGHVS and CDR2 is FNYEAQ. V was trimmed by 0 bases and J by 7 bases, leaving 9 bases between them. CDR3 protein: CASSLAANGGELFF. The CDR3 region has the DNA TGTGCCAGCAGCTTAGCAGCGAATGGCGGGGAGCTGTTTTTT.

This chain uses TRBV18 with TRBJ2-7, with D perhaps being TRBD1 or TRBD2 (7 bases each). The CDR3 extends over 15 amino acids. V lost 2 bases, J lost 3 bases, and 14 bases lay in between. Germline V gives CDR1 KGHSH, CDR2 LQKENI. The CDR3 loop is CASSPGAGGDYEQYF. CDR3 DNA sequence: TGTGCCAGCTCACCAGGCGCAGGGGGGGACTACGAGCAGTACTTC.

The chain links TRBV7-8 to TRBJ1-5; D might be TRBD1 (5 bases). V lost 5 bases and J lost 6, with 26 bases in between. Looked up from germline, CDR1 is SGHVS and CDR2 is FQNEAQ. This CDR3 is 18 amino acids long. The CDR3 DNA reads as TGTGCCAGCAGCCTTCTAGGACACAAATACCTTGGGGTTCAGCCCCAGCATTTT. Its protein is CASSLLGHKYLGVQPQHF.